A single TCR beta chain is shown here with its context. Germline V gives CDR1 MNHNY, CDR2 SVGAGI (reference sequence). The CDR3 has 16 amino acids. J gave up 4 bases and V 2 bases, and 5 bases lay outside the gene matches. The sample comes from a study of blood T cell repertoires in COVID-19. The wider study: Sites in the United States, Italy and Spain provided acute and convalescent COVID-19 samples. PBMCs, B-cell-depleted T cells, or T cells were the source of the cDNA or gDNA that made up the material.

Per the authors' pipeline: Amplification of reference gene primers provided the estimated nucleated cell counts. The protocol was immunoSEQ multiplex PCR, while the TCRdb copy is restricted to in-frame clones and leaves out a portion. V and J calls and clone size are those listed in that table; D and trimming were worked out from the DNA. The data show about 46,000 clones, with over 70% seen just once and 5.5% to 7.5% held by the top ten. The TCR was taken from a woman of 80 years or more with acute or convalescent COVID-19. This chain joins TRBV6-6 and TRBJ2-3; TRBD2 matches 11 bases. The sequenced material came from peripheral blood. As DNA, the CDR3 is TGTGCCAGCAGTTACCCTCTAGCGGGGGGCTCAGATACGCAGTATTTT. Protein: CASSYPLAGGSDTQYF.